Sequencing of this T cell receptor (beta chain) was carried out in a study of cytomegalovirus exposure and HLA in healthy donors. In the study overall: As an earlier analysis found, around 170 million T cells yielded approximately 100 million unique TCR beta sequences.

PCR involved 60 Vbeta and 13 Jbeta primers. Measured with immunoSEQ multiplex PCR; TCRdb has only the in-frame clones, and not every one. The table includes some 100,000 clones, 70% to 80% detected once. The CDR3 totals 15 residues. With V trimmed by 5 bases and J by 3 bases, 8 bases remained unmatched. The V gene's germline CDR1 is SGHTA and CDR2 FQGNSA. The origin of this receptor is a female donor in good health and CMV-seropositive. The sample was PBMCs. The V gene is TRBV7-2, the J gene TRBJ2-7; TRBD2 matches 9 bases. The CDR3, as DNA: TGTGCCAGCAGCCAAAAACAAGCGGGAGGCTACGAGCAGTACTTC. It specifies CASSQKQAGGYEQYF.